The TCR beta chain described here comes from a study of blood T cell repertoires in COVID-19. Study overall: Material from acute and convalescent COVID-19 was sourced from the United States, Italy and Spain. PBMCs, B-cell-depleted T cells, or T cells were the source of the cDNA or gDNA that made up the material.

Methods used by the authors: Amplification of reference gene primers provided the estimated nucleated cell counts. Assay: immunoSEQ multiplex PCR; the TCRdb copy retains only in-frame clones and omits some. V and J calls and clone size follow that table, whereas D and trimming were derived from the DNA. The table records hundreds of thousands of clones, around 90% of them present only once. This CDR3 comprises 16 residues. V was trimmed by 0 bases and J by 3 bases, leaving 14 bases between them. Looked up from germline, CDR1 is GTSNPN and CDR2 is SVGIG (reference sequence). Sample: peripheral blood. The chain recombines TRBV30 with TRBJ2-2; TRBD1 might be the D (5 bases). The receptor was derived from a woman between 50 and 59 years old who had recovered from COVID-19. For the CDR3, the DNA is TGTGCCTGGAGTGTCAGGGCCTCCAGGGACACCGGGGAGCTGTTTTTT. Translation: CAWSVRASRDTGELFF.